What follows are 31 T cell receptor beta chains derived from one specimen sequenced in a study of radiotherapy plus CTLA-4 blockade in lung cancer. Only in-frame clones appear in the TCRdb table, and some are missing; sequencing was by immunoSEQ multiplex PCR. The data hold about 120,000 clones, with 78% observed a single time. The material sequenced was peripheral blood, taken from a patient treated with radiotherapy plus ipilimumab. The origin of the receptors is a human donor with non-small cell lung cancer who had a partial response to radiotherapy plus ipilimumab.

This clone has more than one count but fewer than ten. The chain has TRBV7-9 and TRBJ2-2; D unresolved. V was shortened by 2 bases and J by 1 base, with 20 bases between the two germline ends. Germline lookup yields CDR1 SEHNR and CDR2 FQNEAQ (reference sequence). This CDR3 contains 19 residues. The CDR3 region has the DNA TGTGCCAGCAGCTTAATAACCCTACGCTCCCTCCGGAACACCGGGGAGCTGTTTTTT. It encodes CASSLITLRSLRNTGELFF.

Regarding this clone: One junction end disagrees with the germline gene, perhaps due to a read error. V gene TRBV7-7 combines with J gene TRBJ2-5; D might be TRBD1 (6 bases). The CDR3 covers 14 residues. Per the germline V gene, CDR1 is SSHAT and CDR2 is FNYEAQ (reference sequence). Written as DNA, the CDR3 is TGTGCTAGCAGCTTAGCCGGGACACAAGAGACCCAGTACTTC. Protein sequence: CASSLAGTQETQYF.

The rearrangement uses TRBV7-9 and TRBJ2-7, with TRBD1 identical over 11 bases. CDR1 is SEHNR, CDR2 FQNEAQ, per germline (reference sequence). V trimming: 5 bases; J trimming: 7 bases; junction bases outside the gene matches: 7. CDR3 length: 14 residues. This chain's CDR3 is CASSPGQGAVEQYV. In DNA form, the CDR3 reads TGTGCCAGCAGCCCTGGACAGGGGGCGGTGGAGCAGTACGTC.

The V and J genes are TRBV19 and TRBJ1-6; TRBD1 agrees at 10 bases. CDR1 LNHDA and CDR2 SQIVND come from the germline V gene (reference sequence). The V gene end was trimmed by 5 bases and the J gene end by 11 bases; junction bases not matched to a gene: 9. CDR3 length: 15 residues. CDR3 protein: CASSVRGQGPTPLHF. The DNA of the CDR3 is TGTGCCAGTAGTGTACGGGGACAGGGGCCGACACCCCTCCACTTT.

This clone was counted between two and nine times. V gene TRBV28 combines with J gene TRBJ2-7, with 12 bases lining up with TRBD2. The CDR3 has 16 residues. J was trimmed by 5 bases and V by 6 bases; bases with no gene match: 11. Germline CDR1 and CDR2: MDHEN and SYDVKM. The CDR3 DNA is TGTGCCAGCAGGGGGACCCTCGGACTAGCGGGAAACGAGCAGTACTTC. It codes for CASRGTLGLAGNEQYF. Full variable domain (remainder filled in from reference TRBV28 and TRBJ2-7): DVKVTQSSRYLVKRTGEKVFLECVQDMDHENMFWYRQDPGLGLRLIYFSYDVKMKEKGDIPEGYSVSREKKERFSLILESASTNQTSMYLCASRGTLGLAGNEQYFGPGTRLTVT.

This clone was seen only a few times. The V and J genes are TRBV5-5 and TRBJ2-1; 9 bases are a match to TRBD2. The length of the CDR3 is 17 residues. The germline V gene has CDR1 SGHKS and CDR2 YYEKEE (reference sequence). With 2 bases clipped from V and 8 bases from J, the junction kept 14 bases outside the gene matches. This CDR3 reads CASSFSLAGRGEHEQFF. The DNA of the CDR3 is TGTGCCAGCAGCTTCTCGCTAGCGGGAAGAGGGGAGCATGAGCAGTTCTTC.

As DNA, the CDR3 is TGTGCCAGCGGAGCCGGGGTGGCGGGAGGGTCAGATGAGCAGTTCTTC. It translates to CASGAGVAGGSDEQFF. This chain joins TRBV27 and TRBJ2-1; 9 nucleotides align to TRBD2. Germline loops: CDR1 MNHEY, CDR2 SMNVEV (reference sequence). V gave up 8 bases and J gave up 8 bases; unmatched junction bases: 16. The CDR3 loop spans 16 amino acids.

The rearrangement joins TRBV30 to TRBJ1-2; no reliable D call. V lost 5 bases to trimming and J lost 0 bases, with 7 bases between them. From germline, CDR1 is GTSNPN and CDR2 SVGIG (reference sequence). The CDR3 length is 12 residues. The CDR3 sequence: CAWGPPNYGYTF. The CDR3 DNA reads as TGTGCCTGGGGGCCCCCTAACTATGGCTACACCTTC.

This rearrangement joins TRBV11-2 to TRBJ1-5; D is undetermined. The V gene's germline CDR1 is SGHAT and CDR2 FQNNGV. The V gene lost 3 bases and the J gene lost 4 bases, with 7 bases spanning the gap. CDR3 size: 13 residues. The CDR3 DNA reads as TGTGCCAGCAGCTTGGGCCATAATCAGCCCCAGCATTTT. It yields the protein CASSLGHNQPQHF.

The V call is TRBV7-8, the J call TRBJ1-5; possible D gene TRBD1, 5 bases. Germline CDR1 SGHVS, CDR2 FQNEAQ. V lost 3 bases and J lost 7, with 16 bases in between. This CDR3 has 15 amino acids. DNA of the CDR3: TGTGCCAGCAGCTTCTCGGGGGTTTCGGGCCAGCCCCAGCATTTT. Translation gives CASSFSGVSGQPQHF.

This chain uses TRBV7-3 with TRBJ1-2; 11 nucleotides line up with TRBD1. After removal of 3 bases from V and 7 bases from J, the junction contained 4 bases not matched to a gene. The length of the CDR3 is 14 residues. Per the germline V gene, CDR1 is SGHTA and CDR2 is FQGTGA. CDR3 DNA: TGTGCCAGCAGCTTCGGGACAGGGGGTCGTGGCTACACCTTC. It encodes CASSFGTGGRGYTF.

V is TRBV5-1 and J is TRBJ2-1, with 11 bases aligning to TRBD2. This CDR3 has 17 residues. CDR1 and CDR2 from the germline V gene are SGHRS and YFSETQ. V shed 4 bases, J shed 4 bases, and the junction held 10 bases outside the gene matches. This CDR3 reads CASSHRAGTSGYNEQFF. The CDR3 coding sequence is TGCGCCAGCAGCCACCGTGCCGGGACTAGCGGTTACAATGAGCAGTTCTTC. The full variable domain, rest sourced from reference TRBV5-1 and TRBJ2-1, is KAGVTQTPRYLIKTRGQQVTLSCSPISGHRSVSWYQQTPGQGLQFLFEYFSETQRNKGNFPGRFSGRQFSNSRSEMNVSTLELGDSALYLCASSHRAGTSGYNEQFFGPGTRLTVL.

The CDR3 spells CASSRRTGTPGKNIQYF. In nucleotides, the CDR3 is TGTGCCAGTTCTCGTCGGACGGGAACCCCTGGCAAAAACATTCAGTACTTC. The genes are TRBV19 and TRBJ2-4; D perhaps matches TRBD2 (5 bases). Trimming pared 8 bases from V and 3 bases from J, leaving 23 bases between. Germline CDR1 reads LNHDA; CDR2 reads SQIVND (reference sequence). The CDR3 extends over 17 amino acids.

This chain uses TRBV18 with TRBJ2-7, with 12 bases fitting TRBD1. Germline V gene sequence: CDR1 KGHSH, CDR2 LQKENI. The CDR3 runs to 14 residues. The J segment lost 7 bases and the V segment lost 6 bases, leaving 7 bases of the junction unmatched. The CDR3 sequence is CASSTGTGGKEQYF. The CDR3 DNA follows: TGTGCCAGCTCCACCGGGACAGGGGGCAAAGAGCAGTACTTC.

The J gene is TRBJ2-3, the V gene TRBV28; D might be TRBD2 (5 bases). This CDR3 has 14 amino acids. V lost 10 bases, J lost 4 bases, and 18 bases lay in between. Germline V gene data show CDR1 as MDHEN and CDR2 as SYDVKM. Written as DNA, the CDR3 is TGTGCCACCTTAGCGTTTGAAGATGCAGATACGCAGTATTTT. It codes for CATLAFEDADTQYF.

The CDR3, as DNA: TGTGCCAGCAGTGTTCGGACAGGGACTGGCTACACCTTC. Protein: CASSVRTGTGYTF. This chain connects TRBV6-4 to TRBJ1-2; 8 bases line up with TRBD1. V shed 4 bases and J 7 bases; nucleotides not matched to a gene: 5. The germline gives CDR1 MRHNA, CDR2 SNTAGT. The CDR3 is 13 amino acids.

Many counts were recorded for this clone. The rearrangement joins TRBV7-9 to TRBJ2-1; maybe TRBD2 (5 bases). CDR3 size: 15 residues. The germline CDR1 and CDR2 sequences are SEHNR and FQNEAQ (reference sequence). Deletions cut 5 bases from V and 9 bases from J, with 20 bases between. CDR3 protein: CASSVQGVWRSEQFF. The CDR3 DNA follows: TGTGCCAGCAGCGTCCAAGGTGTCTGGAGGTCTGAGCAGTTCTTC.

V usage is TRBV18 and J usage is TRBJ2-4; the match to TRBD1 covers 8 bases. The V segment lost 0 bases and the J segment 5 bases; nucleotides outside the gene matches: 12. CDR3 size: 18 residues. Germline loops: CDR1 KGHSH, CDR2 LQKENI. The CDR3 sequence is CASSPPNGESTGENIQYF. CDR3 in DNA: TGTGCCAGCTCACCACCGAACGGTGAATCGACAGGGGAAAACATTCAGTACTTC.

The chain carries TRBV4-2 and TRBJ2-1; 7 positions match TRBD2. J was trimmed by 5 bases and V by 2 bases; bases with no gene match: 9. The CDR3 has 16 residues. Germline CDR1 reads LGHNA; CDR2 reads YNFKEQ. This CDR3 is CASSQTSAIRHNEQFF. The CDR3 nucleotides are TGTGCCAGCAGCCAAACTAGCGCAATACGACACAATGAGCAGTTCTTC.

This clone has only a few counts. The chain couples TRBV14 to TRBJ2-3; a weak D match, TRBD1 (5 bases). The CDR3 runs 15 residues. With 2 bases removed from V and 8 bases from J, the gap between germline ends came to 17 bases. The germline V gene has CDR1 SGHDN and CDR2 FVKESK. Here the CDR3 DNA reads TGTGCCAGCAGCCAACCGCAGGGTCCCACCGGTACGCAGTATTTT. Translated, it gives CASSQPQGPTGTQYF.

The chain combines TRBV7-6 with TRBJ2-7; unclear D gene. Between the trimmed V and J ends, which lost 5 bases and 0 bases, there was a span of 14 bases. This CDR3 comprises 15 residues. Germline-derived CDR1 and CDR2 are SGHVS and FNYEAQ. The CDR3 DNA sequence: TGTGCCAGCAGCCGAGAGCCCCGGAGCTCCTACGAGCAGTACTTC. Protein: CASSREPRSSYEQYF.

V usage is TRBV18 and J usage is TRBJ2-3; D remains ambiguous. There are 14 residues in the CDR3. V was clipped by 6 bases and J by 6 bases, with 16 bases between them. Germline values: CDR1 KGHSH, CDR2 LQKENI. The CDR3, as DNA: TGTGCCAGCTCGCTAGTCCAGTCCGTGGATACGCAGTATTTT. This sequence encodes CASSLVQSVDTQYF.

J is TRBJ2-7 and V is TRBV10-1; the D is unclear. CDR3 length: 13 residues. Between the trimmed V and J ends, which lost 4 bases and 3 bases, there was a span of 10 bases. The germline V gene encodes CDR1 WNHNN and CDR2 SYGVQD (reference sequence). The CDR3 DNA follows: TGCGCCAGCAGTGGACAACAGAGCTACGAGCAGTACTTC. Amino acid sequence: CASSGQQSYEQYF.

This clone was found once. CDR3 region: CASNRDTAGELFF. In DNA form, the CDR3 reads TGCGCCAGCAACCGGGACACGGCGGGGGAGCTGTTTTTT. The genes are TRBV5-1 and TRBJ2-2, with a tentative D call TRBD1 (6 bases). There are 13 residues in the CDR3. The V gene's germline CDR1 is SGHRS and CDR2 YFSETQ. V lost 6 bases and J lost 8, with 14 bases in between.

This chain connects TRBV6-1 to TRBJ2-5, with a possible D match to TRBD2 (6 bases). The germline CDR1 and CDR2 sequences are MNHNS and SASEGT. Trimming took off 7 bases at V and 7 bases at J, with 19 bases between the two ends. The CDR3 covers 14 residues. CDR3 protein: CASTPEGGRGTQYF. CDR3 nucleotides: TGTGCCAGCACCCCGGAGGGAGGTAGGGGGACCCAGTACTTC.

V usage is TRBV5-1 and J usage is TRBJ2-7, with TRBD2 as a possible D gene (5 bases). Germline assignment: CDR1 SGHRS and CDR2 YFSETQ. This CDR3 is built from 14 residues. Trimming pared 3 bases from V and 5 bases from J, leaving 15 bases between. This CDR3 is CASSWSERTDEQYF. DNA of the CDR3: TGCGCCAGCAGCTGGTCGGAGCGGACCGACGAGCAGTACTTC.

V and J are TRBV7-2 and TRBJ2-4, with TRBD1 identical over 7 bases. CDR1 is SGHTA and CDR2 is FQGNSA in the germline V gene. The CDR3 extends over 15 amino acids. V was pared by 5 bases and J by 3 bases, with 7 bases of the junction left unmatched. The CDR3: CASSTGQVGKNIQYF. In DNA, the CDR3 is TGTGCCAGCAGCACAGGACAGGTCGGCAAAAACATTCAGTACTTC.

The gene calls are TRBV19 and TRBJ1-3; D is unclear. V was pared by 3 bases and J by 7 bases, with 7 bases between. This CDR3 has 12 residues. Germline values: CDR1 LNHDA, CDR2 SQIVND (reference sequence). CDR3 sequence reads: CASSIVRNTIYF. In DNA, the CDR3 is TGTGCCAGTAGTATTGTTCGGAACACCATATATTTT.

The rearrangement joins TRBV29-1 to TRBJ1-3; D might be TRBD1 (6 bases). The CDR3 spans 13 residues. CDR1 is SQVTM and CDR2 is ANQGSEA in the germline V gene. V was shortened by 4 bases and J by 4 bases, with 11 bases between the two germline ends. CDR3 DNA sequence: TGCAGCGTTGGTGCAGGGGTCGGAAACACCATATATTTT. This codes for CSVGAGVGNTIYF. Combining the CDR3 with reference TRBV29-1 and TRBJ1-3 gives the whole variable domain SAVISQKPSRDICQRGTSLTIQCQVDSQVTMMFWYRQQPGQSLTLIATANQGSEATYESGFVIDKFPISRPNLTFSTLTVSNMSPEDSSIYLCSVGAGVGNTIYFGEGSWLTVV.

This chain links TRBV18 with TRBJ2-5; weak D call: TRBD1 (5 bases). The last part of the DNA fits TRBJ2-7 better; the J call may be wrong. CDR3 length: 15 amino acids. The germline V gene encodes CDR1 KGHSH and CDR2 LQKENI. The chain's CDR3 is CASSPLTAGPYEQYF. The CDR3 DNA sequence: TGTGCCAGCTCACCACTGACAGCCGGCCCCTACGAGCAGTACTTC.

This clone appeared once. The rearrangement uses TRBV27 and TRBJ2-3, with 8 positions matching TRBD2. Losses at the gene ends were 11 bases for V and 2 bases for J; bases not matched to a gene: 9. The CDR3 has 14 residues. Germline V CDR1 and CDR2: MNHEY, SMNVEV (reference sequence). In DNA form, the CDR3 reads TGTGCCGCTTGGACGCGGGAGGTCACAGATACGCAGTATTTT. Residues: CAAWTREVTDTQYF.